The 10 T cell receptor beta chains below all came from one sample that was sequenced in a study of blood T cell repertoires in COVID-19. Clones were sequenced by immunoSEQ multiplex PCR, and TCRdb holds only the in-frame ones, with some missing. This sample carries roughly 380,000 clones, 87% of them seen once, and the ten largest clones take 1% to 1.5%. The source material was PBMCs or T cells enriched from blood (not recorded which). These receptors were collected from a man under 40 who had recovered from COVID-19.

The rearrangement links TRBV14 to TRBJ1-2; TRBD1 agrees at 7 bases. In germline, CDR1 is SGHDN, CDR2 FVKESK. The CDR3 loop spans 14 amino acids. Germline trimming cut 4 bases from V and 7 bases from J; bases unmatched to any gene: 9. For the CDR3, the DNA is TGTGCCAGCAGCCTCGGACAGGCAGCTGGTGGCTACACCTTC. Translated: CASSLGQAAGGYTF.

The V gene is TRBV7-2, the J gene TRBJ1-6, with D unclear. The CDR3 runs to 13 residues. Trimming left V 2 bases short and J 8 bases short, with 7 bases between. The V gene's germline CDR1 is SGHTA and CDR2 FQGNSA. CDR3 coding DNA: TGTGCCAGCAGCTTATTACGGGATTCACCCCTCCACTTT. Translated: CASSLLRDSPLHF. Full variable domain (missing parts from reference TRBV7-2 and TRBJ1-6): GAGVSQSPSNKVTEKGKDVELRCDPISGHTALYWYRQSLGQGLEFLIYFQGNSAPDKSGLPSDRFSAERTGGSVSTLTIQRTQQEDSAVYLCASSLLRDSPLHFGNGTRLTVT.

This clone turned up a few times. The chain joins TRBV5-1 to TRBJ2-2, with no clear D. CDR1 is SGHRS and CDR2 is YFSETQ in the germline V gene. Trimming pared 0 bases from V and 3 bases from J, leaving 3 bases between. The CDR3 is 13 residues long. The CDR3 DNA reads TGCGCCAGCAGCTTGGGGCACACCGGGGAGCTGTTTTTT. Its protein is CASSLGHTGELFF.

J is TRBJ1-1 and V is TRBV5-6, with 8 bases identical to TRBD1. Unmatched junction bases numbered 9, after V lost 4 bases and J lost 4 bases. In germline, CDR1 is SGHDT, CDR2 YYEEEE. This CDR3 has 15 amino acids. The CDR3 DNA follows: TGTGCCAGCAGCGCCCCAGGGGGCTTGGGCACTGAAGCTTTCTTT. Translating it yields CASSAPGGLGTEAFF.

The chain is built from TRBV9 and TRBJ1-2, with TRBD1 matching 8 bases. The CDR3 is 15 amino acids. Germline V gene lookup returns CDR1 SGDLS and CDR2 YYNGEE. Losses at the gene ends were 0 bases for V and 4 bases for J; bases not matched to a gene: 5. CDR3 loop: CASSVAQGDVYGYTF. The CDR3 nucleotides read TGTGCCAGCAGCGTAGCACAGGGGGATGTCTATGGCTACACCTTC.

The rearrangement uses TRBV7-9 and TRBJ1-5; 7 bases map to TRBD1. The CDR3 length is 15 residues. V gave up 6 bases and J gave up 3 bases; unmatched junction bases: 8. CDR1 SEHNR and CDR2 FQNEAQ come from the germline V gene (reference sequence). The CDR3, as DNA: TGTGCCAGCAGTTGGGACAGAAACCTCAATCAGCCCCAGCATTTT. This gives the protein CASSWDRNLNQPQHF. The full variable domain, its missing parts supplied by reference TRBV7-9 and TRBJ1-5, is DTGVSQNPRHKITKRGQNVTFRCDPISEHNRLYWYRQTLGQGPEFLTYFQNEAQLEKSRLLSDRFSAERPKGSFSTLEIQRTEQGDSAMYLCASSWDRNLNQPQHFGDGTRLSIL.

The V call is TRBV29-1, the J call TRBJ2-3; 7 bases align to TRBD1. Germline CDR1 is SQVTM and CDR2 is ANQGSEA. V trimming: 6 bases; J trimming: 5 bases; junction bases outside the gene matches: 17. The CDR3 has 16 residues. The CDR3 region is CSVLPIRQGIRDTQYF. The CDR3 coding sequence is TGCAGCGTCCTCCCGATCCGACAGGGAATCCGAGATACGCAGTATTTT.

A single count supports this clone. The chain carries TRBV10-2 and TRBJ1-1, with TRBD1 identical over 7 bases. V was pared by 7 bases and J by 7 bases, with 3 bases of the junction left unmatched. CDR3 length: 11 amino acids. CDR1 and CDR2 from the germline V gene are WSHSY and SAAADI. CDR3 coding DNA: TGCGCCAGCATGGGACAGAATGAAGCTTTCTTT. Translated: CASMGQNEAFF.

This clone was counted a single time. The chain joins TRBV4-2 to TRBJ2-6, with D possibly matching TRBD1 (5 bases). Germline V gives CDR1 LGHNA, CDR2 YNFKEQ. V was clipped by 1 base and J by 1 base, with 5 bases between them. CDR3 length: 15 amino acids. The CDR3 loop reads CASSQAGSGANVLTF. CDR3 bases: TGTGCCAGCAGCCAAGCAGGGTCTGGGGCCAACGTCCTGACTTTC.

V usage is TRBV7-9 and J usage is TRBJ2-5, with D possibly TRBD2 on 7 matching bases. CDR3 length: 17 residues. Germline V CDR1 and CDR2: SEHNR, FQNEAQ (reference sequence). The V gene lost 4 bases and the J gene lost 5 bases, with 23 bases spanning the gap. The CDR3, as DNA: TGTGCCAGCAGCTATTTGGAGTTGGGGGGGGCGGGTGAGACCCAGTACTTC. This translates into CASSYLELGGAGETQYF.